This passage covers 7 T cell receptor beta chains from one sample sequenced in a study of cytomegalovirus exposure and HLA in healthy donors. Researchers ran the PCR with 60 Vbeta and 13 Jbeta primers. Profiling relied on immunoSEQ multiplex PCR, and the TCRdb table lists in-frame clones only, not all of them. The sample comprises 80,000 to 90,000 clones, more than 80% of which are singletons, and under 2% rests with the top ten. The specimen sequenced was PBMCs. Receptors originate from a woman aged 25-40 years in good health and CMV-seronegative.

This chain uses TRBV5-1 with TRBJ2-1; 9 nucleotides match TRBD2. Germline V gene sequence: CDR1 SGHRS, CDR2 YFSETQ. The CDR3 is 15 residues long. The V segment lost 0 bases and the J segment 6 bases; nucleotides outside the gene matches: 4. The CDR3 is CASSLGAGGLNEQFF. The CDR3 nucleotides are TGCGCCAGCAGCTTGGGAGCGGGAGGACTCAATGAGCAGTTCTTC.

The chain uses TRBV14 and TRBJ1-6; D may be TRBD1 (5 bases). V dropped 2 bases and J dropped 7 bases, with 12 bases sitting between them. Germline CDR1 is SGHDN and CDR2 is FVKESK. CDR3 length equals 15 residues. DNA for the CDR3: TGTGCCAGCAGCCAACTCCAAACAGGAAATTCACCCCTCCACTTT. Its translation: CASSQLQTGNSPLHF.

The rearrangement joins TRBV9 to TRBJ2-5; possible D gene TRBD1, 5 bases. TRBJ2-7 matches the DNA end more closely, so the J call is doubtful. The CDR3 loop spans 13 amino acids. Germline assignment: CDR1 SGDLS and CDR2 YYNGEE. The CDR3 protein is CASSVEAGREQYF. CDR3 DNA: TGTGCCAGCAGCGTAGAAGCAGGGCGCGAGCAGTACTTC.

V is TRBV6-1 and J is TRBJ2-1; tentatively, D is TRBD1 (6 bases). The V end lost 8 bases, the J end lost 5 bases, and 16 bases lay between the germline ends. There are 14 residues in the CDR3. Germline CDR1 reads MNHNS; CDR2 reads SASEGT. The DNA of the CDR3 is TGTGCCAGCGAACACGGGACACTTAACAATGAGCAGTTCTTC. It encodes CASEHGTLNNEQFF.

The chain is built from TRBV7-6 and TRBJ2-1; 11 nucleotides agree with TRBD2. The trim removed 4 bases at V and 7 bases at J, leaving 9 bases unmatched. Germline V gene lookup returns CDR1 SGHVS and CDR2 FNYEAQ. The CDR3 is 16 amino acids. In DNA, the CDR3 is TGTGCCAGCAGCTCAACACTAGCGGGAGAGGTAAATGAGCAGTTCTTC. Its protein product is CASSSTLAGEVNEQFF.

The sample holds one count of this clone. This chain joins TRBV6-5 and TRBJ2-7; 8 bases are a match to TRBD1. Trimming took 6 bases from V and 3 from J; bases not matched to a gene: 7. The CDR3 totals 14 residues. Germline V gives CDR1 MNHEY, CDR2 SVGAGI. CDR3 region: CASSDRGWYYEQYF. Here the CDR3 DNA reads TGTGCCAGCAGCGACAGGGGTTGGTACTACGAGCAGTACTTC.

CDR3 in amino acids: CASSPGSWSNQPQHF. The CDR3 nucleotides are TGTGCCAGCAGTCCCGGGTCGTGGAGCAATCAGCCCCAGCATTTT. J is TRBJ1-5 and V is TRBV9, with D unclear. V lost 5 bases to trimming and J lost 1 base, with 13 bases between them. The CDR3 spans 15 residues. From germline, CDR1 is SGDLS and CDR2 YYNGEE.